The 14 T cell receptor beta chains given below trace back to one sample, sequenced in a study of shared clonotypes between healthy human individuals. In the naive CD8 group, cells lacked CD45RO and were positively selected for CCR7, so terminally differentiated effector memory CD45RA+ cells were left out. TCRdb keeps only in-frame clones here, not all; method: immunoSEQ multiplex PCR. The data hold nearly 600,000 clones, with just under 97% observed a single time. What was sequenced was naive CD8+ T cells sorted from blood. These receptors were obtained from a woman aged 25 to 39 in good health.

The chain uses TRBV13 and TRBJ2-4; 11 bases fit TRBD2. Germline CDR1 PRHDT, CDR2 FYEKMQ (reference sequence). This CDR3 spans 15 amino acids. J lost 6 bases, V lost 4 bases, and 5 bases had no gene match. The CDR3 sequence is CASSSTSGRTNIQYF. The CDR3 DNA follows: TGTGCCAGCAGCTCAACTAGCGGGAGAACAAACATTCAGTACTTC.

The J gene is TRBJ2-1, the V gene TRBV29-1; the D gene could be TRBD1 or TRBD2 (6 bases each). V gave up 7 bases and J gave up 4 bases, with 35 bases separating them. Germline CDR1 is SQVTM and CDR2 is ANQGSEA. The CDR3 runs 20 residues. This CDR3 reads CSGWGVSDSRVINKYNEQFF. CDR3 in DNA: TGCAGCGGGTGGGGGGTCTCGGACAGCCGGGTAATAAATAAATACAATGAGCAGTTCTTC.

This CDR3 reads CASSGGGLHEQFF. The CDR3 DNA is TGTGCCAGCAGTGGGGGAGGGCTCCATGAGCAGTTCTTC. The V call is TRBV9, the J call TRBJ2-1; 7 bases are a match to TRBD2. CDR1 and CDR2 from the germline V gene are SGDLS and YYNGEE. V lost 5 bases to trimming and J lost 8 bases; unmatched junction nucleotides: 7. The CDR3 runs 13 residues.

The CDR3 DNA reads as TGTGCCAGCAGCTTAGTTCGTACTAGGTCGGGTTTCTTC. Translated: CASSLVRTRSGFF. This chain links TRBV11-2 with TRBJ2-1; a possible D gene is TRBD2 (5 bases). Germline assignment: CDR1 SGHAT and CDR2 FQNNGV. CDR3 length: 13 amino acids. V was pared by 1 base and J by 16 bases, with 17 bases between.

This sequence joins TRBV29-1 and TRBJ2-3; D gene uncertain. Germline loops: CDR1 SQVTM, CDR2 ANQGSEA. Trimming stripped 8 bases from V and 0 bases from J, with 9 bases between. The CDR3 runs 12 residues. The CDR3 DNA follows: TGCAGCTCGTTGTTGAGCACAGATACGCAGTATTTT. Its translation: CSSLLSTDTQYF.

V is TRBV4-1 and J is TRBJ2-5; the match to TRBD2 covers 7 bases. The CDR3 sequence is 15 residues long. CDR1 MGHRA and CDR2 YSYEKL come from the germline V gene. The ends lost 0 bases at V and 4 bases at J; junction bases unmatched: 5. CDR3 sequence: CASSQEREVGETQYF. In DNA form, the CDR3 reads TGCGCCAGCAGCCAAGAACGGGAGGTGGGAGAGACCCAGTACTTC.

The CDR3 loop reads CAWSHGLAGKYEQYF. As DNA, the CDR3 is TGTGCCTGGAGCCATGGACTAGCGGGAAAGTACGAGCAGTACTTC. This chain joins TRBV30 and TRBJ2-7, with TRBD2 identical over 12 bases. This CDR3 is built from 15 residues. Germline-derived CDR1 and CDR2 are GTSNPN and SVGIG (reference sequence). V was clipped by 3 bases and J by 4 bases; unmatched bases: 7.

Here the CDR3 DNA reads TGCGCCAGCAGCGCGGGACTAGCGGGTCGCTCCTACGAGCAGTACTTC. Amino acids: CASSAGLAGRSYEQYF. The genes are TRBV5-1 and TRBJ2-7; 12 positions agree with TRBD2. Germline V CDR1 and CDR2: SGHRS, YFSETQ. CDR3 length: 16 amino acids. J was trimmed by 0 bases and V by 4 bases; bases with no gene match: 5.

Worth noting for this clone: Other DNA sequences within the sample encode an identical CDR3. The CDR3 coding sequence is TGTGCCAGCAGCTTGAGGGAGACCCAGTACTTC. Its protein product is CASSLRETQYF. The rearrangement joins TRBV5-4 to TRBJ2-5; no clear D gene. Trimming removed 1 base from V and 5 bases from J, with 3 bases in between. The CDR3 sequence is 11 residues long. The V gene's germline CDR1 is SGHNT and CDR2 YYREEE (reference sequence).

The CDR3 region is CASSEHARIYEQYF. The CDR3 nucleotides read TGTGCCAGCAGTGAACACGCTCGGATCTACGAGCAGTACTTC. The genes are TRBV2 and TRBJ2-7; D gene uncertain. Germline CDR1 and CDR2: SNHLY and FYNNEI. The CDR3 length is 14 residues. Trimming left V 2 bases short and J 3 bases short, with 11 bases between.

The chain joins TRBV11-3 to TRBJ2-1; 8 bases are a match to TRBD1. This CDR3 is built from 13 residues. The germline CDR1 and CDR2 sequences are SGHNT and YENEEA. Trimming cost V 5 bases and J 5 bases; bases outside gene matches: 2. Here the CDR3 reads CASSVDRDNEQFF. CDR3 sequence (DNA): TGTGCCAGCAGCGTGGACAGGGACAATGAGCAGTTCTTC.

The CDR3 protein is CAIPGQGDGYTF. For the CDR3, the DNA is TGTGCCATTCCGGGACAGGGAGATGGCTACACCTTC. This rearrangement joins TRBV19 to TRBJ1-2; 9 positions agree with TRBD1. This CDR3 spans 12 amino acids. Germline-derived CDR1 and CDR2 are LNHDA and SQIVND (reference sequence). V shed 10 bases, J shed 6 bases, and the junction held 6 bases outside the gene matches.

The V call is TRBV27, the J call TRBJ2-1; D gene ambiguous. CDR1 is MNHEY, CDR2 SMNVEV, per germline (reference sequence). Trimming took 0 bases from V and 0 from J, leaving 9 bases between them. The CDR3 loop spans 16 amino acids. As DNA, the CDR3 is TGTGCCAGCAGTTTATCCGGTCAGAGCTCCTACAATGAGCAGTTCTTC. Protein product: CASSLSGQSSYNEQFF.

The chain combines TRBV19 with TRBJ2-7, with a weak D call TRBD2 (6 bases). Germline CDR1 reads LNHDA; CDR2 reads SQIVND (reference sequence). The CDR3 spans 14 residues. V dropped 5 bases and J dropped 1 base, with 12 bases sitting between them. The CDR3 protein is CASSHGGASYEQYF. CDR3 bases: TGTGCCAGTAGTCACGGCGGGGCTTCCTACGAGCAGTACTTC.